Below are 8 T cell receptor beta chains sequenced from a single sample in a study of CD8 T cells in ankylosing spondylitis (dated by TCRdb to about 2017). Findings and caveats that apply to the study as a whole: Blood from ankylosing spondylitis patients appeared to be characterized by a TCR beta motif made up of about 8 highly homologous amino acid variants.

Their target antigens are unknown. Libraries were made using 5' RACE. TCRdb records Illumina HiSeq 2500 as the sequencer. Clones were called with MiXCR by TCRdb after fastp trimmed the public reads at Q25, and only in-frame beta chains were retained. Records with the same CDR3 protein are collapsed into one entry carrying the most frequent genes and DNA. The sample contains 700,000 or so distinct CDR3 sequences, 15% to 20% of them found a single time. 19% of the sample lies in the top ten. The sample taken for sequencing was blood, either unsorted or a sorted T cell fraction (not recorded which). Receptors originate from a male donor with ankylosing spondylitis.

The chain is built from TRBV7-2 and TRBJ1-1, with D unresolved. The germline CDR1 and CDR2 sequences are SGHTA and FQGNSA. The CDR3 is 15 amino acids. V lost 5 bases and J lost 0, with 13 bases in between. The CDR3: CASSVPGAVNTEAFF. The CDR3 DNA reads TGTGCCAGCAGCGTGCCCGGCGCGGTGAACACTGAAGCTTTCTTT.

This chain connects TRBV6-1 to TRBJ2-7; D perhaps matches TRBD2 (5 bases). CDR3 length equals 15 residues. Germline-derived CDR1 and CDR2 are MNHNS and SASEGT. Trimming removed 2 bases at V and 3 bases at J, with 14 bases between. The CDR3 loop is CASSETSRGVYEQYF. The CDR3 nucleotides are TGTGCCAGCAGTGAAACGTCACGGGGAGTCTACGAGCAGTACTTC.

This clonotype was seen repeatedly, ten times or more. This rearrangement joins TRBV5-1 to TRBJ2-1, with TRBD2 matching 10 bases. With 0 bases clipped from V and 4 bases from J, the junction kept 4 bases outside the gene matches. This CDR3 has 16 amino acids. CDR1 is SGHRS, CDR2 YFSETQ, per germline. CDR3 DNA: TGCGCCAGCAGCTTGGAAGGAGCGGGAGGGTACAATGAGCAGTTCTTC. Encoded protein: CASSLEGAGGYNEQFF.

V usage is TRBV27 and J usage is TRBJ2-1, with D unresolved. CDR1 is MNHEY and CDR2 is SMNVEV in the germline V gene (reference sequence). The CDR3 contains 16 residues. V was cut by 5 bases and J by 0 bases, with 14 bases left in between. The CDR3 nucleotides read TGTGCCAGCAGTCCCGCCCTCCTGAGCTCCTACAATGAGCAGTTCTTC. Translated, it gives CASSPALLSSYNEQFF.

V usage is TRBV29-1 and J usage is TRBJ2-1; the match to TRBD1 covers 9 bases. The J segment lost 6 bases and the V segment lost 7 bases, leaving 13 bases of the junction unmatched. The germline gives CDR1 SQVTM, CDR2 ANQGSEA. This CDR3 comprises 15 residues. In DNA form, the CDR3 reads TGCAGCGCCACCGGACCCGGGACAGGGTTCAATGAGCAGTTCTTC. Protein: CSATGPGTGFNEQFF.

This clonotype was detected once. The chain recombines TRBV3-1 with TRBJ2-5, with 13 bases aligning to TRBD2. CDR1 is LGHDT, CDR2 YNNKEL, per germline (reference sequence). There are 17 residues in the CDR3. V lost 4 bases to trimming and J lost 5 bases; unmatched junction nucleotides: 10. The DNA of the CDR3 is TGTGCCAGCAGCCCCCGCCGGACTAGCGGGGGCGGGGAGACCCAGTACTTC. Encoded protein: CASSPRRTSGGGETQYF.

There are a few counts of this clonotype. The chain links TRBV28 to TRBJ1-5, with D possibly matching TRBD1 (5 bases). The CDR3 contains 15 residues. Between the trimmed V and J ends, which lost 1 base and 5 bases, there was a span of 12 bases. Looked up from germline, CDR1 is MDHEN and CDR2 is SYDVKM. DNA for the CDR3: TGTGCCAGCAGTTTATTTGAGGGGTCTGATCAGCCCCAGCATTTT. This translates into CASSLFEGSDQPQHF.

This rearrangement joins TRBV21-1 to TRBJ2-7. TRBV21-1 is shown as a pseudogene. CDR3 length equals 18 residues. DNA for the CDR3: TGTGCCAGCAGCAAGGGAAATTTGCGGTCCGGAACCTCCTACGAGCAGTACTTC. Its translation: CASSKGNLRSGTSYEQYF.